This note documents a single TCR beta chain sequence. This record belongs to a study of technical replicates of blood from four donors. Trimming took off 5 bases at V and 8 bases at J, with 12 bases between the two ends. Germline assignment: CDR1 MNHEY and CDR2 SVGAGI. The CDR3 consists of 12 residues. Generated by immunoSEQ multiplex PCR, the TCRdb table keeps only in-frame clones and is missing some. In the table there are tens of thousands of clones, around nine tenths of which are singletons. The sequence derives from a human donor in good health. The rearrangement uses TRBV6-5 and TRBJ1-2, with a tentative D call TRBD1 (5 bases). Sequences were obtained from T cells isolated from PBMCs. The CDR3 DNA follows: TGTGCCAGCAGTACACCCCAGGGAGGCTACACCTTC. Translating it yields CASSTPQGGYTF.